This T cell receptor (beta chain) was sequenced during a study of T cell responses to AZD1222 COVID-19 vaccine. This table comes from immunoSEQ multiplex PCR, and its TCRdb copy is limited to in-frame clones, with some not included. The table shows fewer than 120,000 clones, with over 85% occurring only once. This clone was detected only once. The clonotype comes from an adult who received the AZD1222 COVID-19 vaccine. The sample consisted of peripheral blood, taken 28 days after the second AZD1222 dose.

In DNA form, the CDR3 reads TGCGCCAGCAGCTTGTTAGGGGAAGTTAACTATGGCTACACCTTC. Protein product: CASSLLGEVNYGYTF. The chain couples TRBV5-1 to TRBJ1-2; D might be TRBD1 (5 bases). CDR1 is SGHRS and CDR2 is YFSETQ in the germline V gene. V lost 1 base, J lost 1 base, and 11 bases lay in between. This CDR3 has 15 residues.